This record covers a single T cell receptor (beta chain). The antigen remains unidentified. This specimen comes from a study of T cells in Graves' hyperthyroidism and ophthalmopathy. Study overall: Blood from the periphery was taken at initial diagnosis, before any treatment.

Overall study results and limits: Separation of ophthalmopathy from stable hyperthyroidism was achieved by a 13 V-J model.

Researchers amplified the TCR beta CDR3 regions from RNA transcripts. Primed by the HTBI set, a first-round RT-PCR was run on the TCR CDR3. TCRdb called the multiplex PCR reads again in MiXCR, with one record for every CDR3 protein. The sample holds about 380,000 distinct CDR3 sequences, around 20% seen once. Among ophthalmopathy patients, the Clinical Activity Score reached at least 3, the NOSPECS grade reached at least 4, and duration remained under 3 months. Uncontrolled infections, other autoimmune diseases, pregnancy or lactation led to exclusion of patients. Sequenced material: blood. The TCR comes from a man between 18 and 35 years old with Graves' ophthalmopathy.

CDR3 nucleotide sequence: TGTGCCAGCAGCCAAGATCCAGCGGGACACCCTTACGAGCAGTACTTC. This translates into CASSQDPAGHPYEQYF. The chain employs TRBV4-2 and TRBJ2-7, with D perhaps TRBD2 (7 bases). V gave up 0 bases and J gave up 4 bases, with 16 bases separating them. CDR3 length: 16 residues. CDR1 and CDR2 from the germline V gene are LGHNA and YNFKEQ.